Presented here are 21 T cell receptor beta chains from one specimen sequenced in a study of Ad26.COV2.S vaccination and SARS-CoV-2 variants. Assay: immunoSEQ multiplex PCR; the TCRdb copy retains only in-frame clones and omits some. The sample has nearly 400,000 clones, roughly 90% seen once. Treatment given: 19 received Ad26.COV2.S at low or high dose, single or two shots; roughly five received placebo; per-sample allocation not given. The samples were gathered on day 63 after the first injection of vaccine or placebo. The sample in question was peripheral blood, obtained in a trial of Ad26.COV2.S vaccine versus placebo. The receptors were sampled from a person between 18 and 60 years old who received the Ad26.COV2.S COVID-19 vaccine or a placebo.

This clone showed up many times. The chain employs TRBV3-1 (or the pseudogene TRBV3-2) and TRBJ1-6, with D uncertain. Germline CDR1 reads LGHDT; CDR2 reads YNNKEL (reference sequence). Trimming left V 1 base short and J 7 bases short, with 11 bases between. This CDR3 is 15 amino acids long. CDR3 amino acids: CASSQVDAVNSPLHF. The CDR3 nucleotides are TGTGCCAGCAGCCAAGTCGATGCGGTCAATTCACCCCTCCACTTT.

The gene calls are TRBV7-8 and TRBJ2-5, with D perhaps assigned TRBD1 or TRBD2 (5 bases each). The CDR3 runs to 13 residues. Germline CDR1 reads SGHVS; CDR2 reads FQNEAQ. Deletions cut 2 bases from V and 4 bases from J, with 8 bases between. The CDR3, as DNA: TGTGCCAGCAGCTTAATGGGACGAGAGACCCAGTACTTC. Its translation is CASSLMGRETQYF.

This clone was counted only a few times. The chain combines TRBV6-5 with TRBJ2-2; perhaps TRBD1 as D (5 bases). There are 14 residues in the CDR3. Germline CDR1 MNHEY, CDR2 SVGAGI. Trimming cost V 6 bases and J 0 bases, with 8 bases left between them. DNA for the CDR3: TGTGCCAGCAGAAGCAGGGCGAACACCGGGGAGCTGTTTTTT. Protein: CASRSRANTGELFF.

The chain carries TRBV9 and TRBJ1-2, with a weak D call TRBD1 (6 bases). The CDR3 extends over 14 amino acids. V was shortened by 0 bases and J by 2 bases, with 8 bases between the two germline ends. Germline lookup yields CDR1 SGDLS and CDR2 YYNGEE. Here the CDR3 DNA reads TGTGCCAGCAGCGTAGGACAGGCAAACTATGGCTACACCTTC. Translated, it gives CASSVGQANYGYTF.

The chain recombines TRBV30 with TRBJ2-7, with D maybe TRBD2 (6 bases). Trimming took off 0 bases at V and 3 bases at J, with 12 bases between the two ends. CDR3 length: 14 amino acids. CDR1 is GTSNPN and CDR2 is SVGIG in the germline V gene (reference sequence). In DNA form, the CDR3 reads TGTGCCTGGAGTGTAGCTAGCGATTTCTACGAGCAGTACTTC. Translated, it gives CAWSVASDFYEQYF.

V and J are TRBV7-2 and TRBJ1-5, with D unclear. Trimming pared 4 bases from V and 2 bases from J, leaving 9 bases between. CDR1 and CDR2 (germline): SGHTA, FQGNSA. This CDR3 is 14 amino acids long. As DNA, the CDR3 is TGTGCCAGCAGCTCCAAAGAGGGCAATCAGCCCCAGCATTTT. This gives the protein CASSSKEGNQPQHF.

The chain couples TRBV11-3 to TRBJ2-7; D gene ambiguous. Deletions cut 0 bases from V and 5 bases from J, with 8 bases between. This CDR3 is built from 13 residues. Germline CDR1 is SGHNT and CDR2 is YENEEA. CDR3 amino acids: CASSLDRLHEQYF. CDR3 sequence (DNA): TGTGCCAGCAGCTTAGATAGACTCCACGAGCAGTACTTC.

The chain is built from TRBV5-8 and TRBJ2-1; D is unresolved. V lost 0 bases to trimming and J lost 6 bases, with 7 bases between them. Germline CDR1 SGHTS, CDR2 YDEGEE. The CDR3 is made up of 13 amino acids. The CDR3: CASSLVRSNEQFF. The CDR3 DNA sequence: TGTGCCAGCAGCTTGGTTAGAAGCAATGAGCAGTTCTTC.

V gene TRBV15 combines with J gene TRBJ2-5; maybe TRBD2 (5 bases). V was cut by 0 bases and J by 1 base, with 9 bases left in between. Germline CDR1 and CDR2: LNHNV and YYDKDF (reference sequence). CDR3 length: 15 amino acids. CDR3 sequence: CATSRDRGPQETQYF. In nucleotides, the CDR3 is TGTGCCACCAGCAGAGATCGCGGGCCCCAAGAGACCCAGTACTTC.

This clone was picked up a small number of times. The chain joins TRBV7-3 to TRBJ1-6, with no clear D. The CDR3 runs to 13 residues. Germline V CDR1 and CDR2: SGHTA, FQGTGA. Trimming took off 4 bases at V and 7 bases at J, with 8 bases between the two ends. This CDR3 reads CASSYTGNSPLHF. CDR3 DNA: TGTGCCAGCAGCTACACGGGCAATTCACCCCTCCACTTT.

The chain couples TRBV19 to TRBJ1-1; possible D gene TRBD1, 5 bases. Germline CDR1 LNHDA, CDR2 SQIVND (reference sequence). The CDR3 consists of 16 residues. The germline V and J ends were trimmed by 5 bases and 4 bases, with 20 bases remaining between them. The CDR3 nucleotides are TGTGCCAGTAGTCCACTCCAGGGAAGGAGGTTCACTGAAGCTTTCTTT. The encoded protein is CASSPLQGRRFTEAFF.

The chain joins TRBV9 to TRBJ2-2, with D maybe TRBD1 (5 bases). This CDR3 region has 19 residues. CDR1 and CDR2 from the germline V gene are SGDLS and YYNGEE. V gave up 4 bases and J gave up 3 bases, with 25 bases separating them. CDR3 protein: CASSTEVRQTLSDTGELFF. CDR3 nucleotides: TGTGCCAGCAGCACCGAGGTGAGACAGACCCTGTCGGACACCGGGGAGCTGTTTTTT. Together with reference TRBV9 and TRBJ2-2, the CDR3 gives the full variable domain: DSGVTQTPKHLITATGQRVTLRCSPRSGDLSVYWYQQSLDQGLQFLIQYYNGEERAKGNILERFSAQQFPDLHSELNLSSLELGDSALYFCASSTEVRQTLSDTGELFFGEGSRLTVL.

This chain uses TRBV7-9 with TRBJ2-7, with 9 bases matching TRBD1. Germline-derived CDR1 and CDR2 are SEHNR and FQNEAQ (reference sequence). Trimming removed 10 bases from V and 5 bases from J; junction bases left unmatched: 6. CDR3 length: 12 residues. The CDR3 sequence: CAIQRQGDEQYF. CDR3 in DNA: TGTGCCATTCAGAGACAGGGGGACGAGCAGTACTTC.

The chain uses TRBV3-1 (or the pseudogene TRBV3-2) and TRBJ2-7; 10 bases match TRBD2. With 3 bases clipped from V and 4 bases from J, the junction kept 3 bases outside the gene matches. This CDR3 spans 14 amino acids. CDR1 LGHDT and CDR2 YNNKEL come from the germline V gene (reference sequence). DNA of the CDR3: TGTGCCAGCAGCCACCTGACTAGCGGGTACGAGCAGTACTTC. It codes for CASSHLTSGYEQYF.

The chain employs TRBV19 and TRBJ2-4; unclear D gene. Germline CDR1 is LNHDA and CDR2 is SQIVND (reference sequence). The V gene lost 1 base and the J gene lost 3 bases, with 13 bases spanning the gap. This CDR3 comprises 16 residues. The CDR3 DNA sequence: TGTGCCAGTAGTATAGGAACAGCCTCGCGCAAAAACATTCAGTACTTC. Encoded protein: CASSIGTASRKNIQYF.

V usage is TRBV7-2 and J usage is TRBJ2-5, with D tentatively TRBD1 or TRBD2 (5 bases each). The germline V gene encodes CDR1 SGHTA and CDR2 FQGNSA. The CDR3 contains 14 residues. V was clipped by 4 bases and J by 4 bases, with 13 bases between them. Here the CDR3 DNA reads TGTGCCAGCAGCTCTCCCCCGGGGCGAGAGACCCAGTACTTC. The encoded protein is CASSSPPGRETQYF.

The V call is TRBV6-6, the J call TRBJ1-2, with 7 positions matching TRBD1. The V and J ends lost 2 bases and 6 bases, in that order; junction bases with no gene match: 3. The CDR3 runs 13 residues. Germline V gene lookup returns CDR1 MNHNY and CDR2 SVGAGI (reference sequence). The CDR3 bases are TGTGCCAGCAGTTACGGGCAGGGGGATGGCTACACCTTC. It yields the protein CASSYGQGDGYTF.

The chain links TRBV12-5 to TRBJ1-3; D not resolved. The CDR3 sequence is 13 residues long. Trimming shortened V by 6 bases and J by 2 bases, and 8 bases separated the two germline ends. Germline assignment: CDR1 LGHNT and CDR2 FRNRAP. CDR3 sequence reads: CASGTATGNTIYF. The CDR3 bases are TGTGCTAGTGGCACAGCCACTGGAAACACCATATATTTT.

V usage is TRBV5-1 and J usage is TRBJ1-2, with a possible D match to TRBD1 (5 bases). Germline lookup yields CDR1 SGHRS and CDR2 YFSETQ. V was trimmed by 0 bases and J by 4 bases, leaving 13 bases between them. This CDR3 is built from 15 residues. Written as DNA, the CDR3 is TGCGCCAGCAGCTTGGCCGCAGGGATGGGCTATGGCTACACCTTC. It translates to CASSLAAGMGYGYTF.

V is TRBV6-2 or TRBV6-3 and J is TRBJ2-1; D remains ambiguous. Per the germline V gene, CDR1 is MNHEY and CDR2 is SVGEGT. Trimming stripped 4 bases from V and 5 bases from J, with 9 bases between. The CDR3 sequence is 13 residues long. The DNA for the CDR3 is TGTGCCAGCAGTTCTAGAGGAAACAATGAGCAGTTCTTC. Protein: CASSSRGNNEQFF.

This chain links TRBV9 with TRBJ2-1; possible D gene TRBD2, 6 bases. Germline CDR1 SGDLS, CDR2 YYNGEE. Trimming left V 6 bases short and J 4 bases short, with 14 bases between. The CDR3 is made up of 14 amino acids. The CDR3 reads CASNLWGEYNEQFF. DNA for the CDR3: TGTGCCAGCAACCTCTGGGGGGAGTACAATGAGCAGTTCTTC.